The rows below give T cell receptor beta chains drawn from one sample of a study of graft-versus-host responses after intestinal transplantation. These receptors' targets are unknown. Generated by immunoSEQ multiplex PCR, the TCRdb table keeps only in-frame clones and is missing some. The sample shows tens of thousands of clones, nearly 95% of them seen only once. The sequences come from unstimulated CD4+ T cells sorted from spleen or lymph node cells, collected before transplant. These receptors originate from a human donor who was the organ donor for an intestinal transplant. Both conserved end residues are part of each CDR3. Clone sizes are given selectively: once, few, many, or a class where the clone is expanded.

j_call clone_size v_call cdr3_aa
TRBJ2-7 NA TRBV4-3 CASSQQSGRAVHEQYF
TRBJ2-1 NA TRBV7-8 CASSPISPGPFPSYNEQFF
TRBJ1-1 NA TRBV7-9 CASSFAGDTEAFF
TRBJ1-4 NA TRBV4-3 CASSQEGKGKLFF
TRBJ2-5 NA TRBV7-2 CASSLSGGETQYF
TRBJ2-7 few TRBV28 CASTRSSYEQYF
TRBJ2-7 NA TRBV9 CASSATDSYEQYF
TRBJ2-1 NA TRBV27 CASSLSSGITYNEQFF
TRBJ2-1 NA TRBV4-3 CASSQVSPGTLAPNEQFF
TRBJ2-3 NA TRBV30 CAWRGLAGHTDTQYF
TRBJ2-7 NA TRBV20-1 CSAGTSYEQYF
TRBJ1-5 NA TRBV6-6 CASSYEPGWDQPQHF
TRBJ2-7 NA TRBV4-3 CASSQGRDSGTSGRYEQYF
TRBJ1-1 NA TRBV11-3 CASSSGRSEAFF
TRBJ2-2 NA TRBV4-2 CASSQDRLAGRNQLISNTGELFF
TRBJ2-2 NA TRBV28 CASRMGGELFF
TRBJ1-1 NA TRBV6-5 CASSYRGGTEAFF
TRBJ2-7 NA TRBV6-1 CASAQDRAIYEQYF
TRBJ1-2 NA TRBV9 CASSVDGRLGYTF
TRBJ1-1 NA TRBV6-5 CASKQGTTEAFF
TRBJ2-1 NA TRBV5-1 CASSLGLADYNEQFF
TRBJ2-1 once TRBV6-6 CASSISGTRGSNEQFF
TRBJ2-5 NA TRBV5-1 CASSFGARETQYF
TRBJ1-1 once TRBV7-2 CASSMDRNTEAFF
TRBJ1-5 NA TRBV5-4 CASSPGPTGSYQPQHF
TRBJ2-3 NA TRBV6-5 CASSYRRSGNTQYF
TRBJ2-3 NA TRBV18 CASSKGLAEGTDTQYF